Sequencing of this T cell receptor (beta chain) was carried out in a study of cytomegalovirus exposure and HLA in healthy donors. The overall study: A later analysis reported the same platform for the 100 to 150 validation repertoires and the 650 to 750 first-cohort repertoires.

This table comes from immunoSEQ multiplex PCR, and its TCRdb copy is limited to in-frame clones, with some not included. The sample comprises about 190,000 clones, approximately 84% of which are singletons, and around 6.7% rests with the top ten. The germline V gene encodes CDR1 KGHSH and CDR2 LQKENI. V shed 3 bases and J shed 1 base, with 15 bases lying between them. This CDR3 has 16 residues. The chain carries TRBV18 and TRBJ1-1, with no clear D. The origin of this receptor is a man between 18 and 29 years old in good health and CMV-seropositive. The specimen was PBMCs. The CDR3 sequence: CASSPRAPLPNTEAFF. Here the CDR3 DNA reads TGTGCCAGCTCACCGCGGGCGCCCCTCCCGAACACTGAAGCTTTCTTT.